A selection of T cell receptor beta chains follows, all from one sample in a study of T-cell reconstitution after alpha-beta-depleted transplantation in children. TCRdb reprocessed the PCR reads with MiXCR, giving one entry per CDR3 protein. The data hold around 960,000 distinct CDR3 sequences, with about 29% observed a single time. The sequencing here drew on PBMCs, mostly from graft donor cells, taken 360 days after TCRalphabeta/CD19-depleted stem cell transplant. These receptors all come from a boy under two years old who had a stem cell transplant for SCID, so the T cells may come from the graft donor. CDR3s include the opening cysteine and the closing phenylalanine or tryptophan. The D gene is left open where the match is weak. Rows give clone size only sometimes, using once, few, many, or a class for an expanded clone.

D gene	V gene	clone size	J gene	CDR3 DNA	CDR3 protein
TRBD1	TRBV4-1	few	TRBJ2-1	TGCGCCAGCAGCCGTACAGGGGTGGGGTACAATGAGCAGTTCTTC	CASSRTGVGYNEQFF
TRBD1	TRBV5-1	NA	TRBJ2-5	TGCGCCAGCAGGACAGGGGGCTGGGACCAAGAGACCCAGTACTTC	CASRTGGWDQETQYF
TRBD2	TRBV11-1	few	TRBJ2-7	TGTGCCAGCAGCTTTACCTTTAGCGGGGGGCCCGGAAAAGCCTACGAGCAGTACTTC	CASSFTFSGGPGKAYEQYF
TRBD1	TRBV5-5	NA	TRBJ1-1	TGTGCCAGCAGATGGGACAGGGCCGGCACTGAAGCTTTCTTT	CASRWDRAGTEAFF
NA	TRBV7-7	few	TRBJ2-5	TGTGCCAGCAGCTTATCGGGGGTACCCTCGGAGACCCAGTACTTC	CASSLSGVPSETQYF
NA	TRBV15	NA	TRBJ2-3	TGTGCCACCAGCAGAGACCCGGCACCTAGCACAGATACGCAGTATTTT	CATSRDPAPSTDTQYF
TRBD1	TRBV20-1	few	TRBJ1-1	TGCAGTGCTCCCGGACAGGGGCTACCGAACACTGAAGCTTTCTTT	CSAPGQGLPNTEAFF
NA	TRBV20-1	few	TRBJ2-7	TGCAGTGCTAGAGATCCTAGACCAAGCTCCTACGAGCAGTACTTC	CSARDPRPSSYEQYF
NA	TRBV28	NA	TRBJ2-7	TGTGCCACCAGGACGGAGCACCCCTACGAGCAGTACTTC	CATRTEHPYEQYF
TRBD1	TRBV6-6	few	TRBJ1-1	TGTGCCAGCAGTTGGACAGGGGAGTCTTTCTTT	CASSWTGESFF
TRBD2	TRBV18	NA	TRBJ2-3	TGTGCCAGCTCACCAAGTAGCGGGATAACAGATACGCAGTATTTT	CASSPSSGITDTQYF
NA	TRBV24-1	few	TRBJ2-2	TGTGCCACCAGTGGCTGGGGAAGGGACACCGGGGAGCTGTTTTTT	CATSGWGRDTGELFF